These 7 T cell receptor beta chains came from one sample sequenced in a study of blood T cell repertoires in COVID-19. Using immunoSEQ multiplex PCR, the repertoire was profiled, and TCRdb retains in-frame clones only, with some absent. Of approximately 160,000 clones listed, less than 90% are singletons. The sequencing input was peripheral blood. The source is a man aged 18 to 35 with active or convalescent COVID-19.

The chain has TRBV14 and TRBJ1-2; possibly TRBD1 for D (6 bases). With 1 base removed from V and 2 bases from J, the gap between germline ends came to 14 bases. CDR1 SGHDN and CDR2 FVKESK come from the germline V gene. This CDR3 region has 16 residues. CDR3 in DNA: TGTGCCAGCAGCCAAGGCGGGGGGGCGCGAAACTATGGCTACACCTTC. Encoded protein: CASSQGGGARNYGYTF. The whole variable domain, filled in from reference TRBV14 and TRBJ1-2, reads EAGVTQFPSHSVIEKGQTVTLRCDPISGHDNLYWYRRVMGKEIKFLLHFVKESKQDESGMPNNRFLAERTGGTYSTLKVQPAELEDSGVYFCASSQGGGARNYGYTFGSGTRLTVV.

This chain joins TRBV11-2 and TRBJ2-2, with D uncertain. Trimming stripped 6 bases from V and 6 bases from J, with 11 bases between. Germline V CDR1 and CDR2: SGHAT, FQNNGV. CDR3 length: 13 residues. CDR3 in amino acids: CASRLLSAGELFF. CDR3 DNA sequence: TGTGCCAGCAGATTATTGTCGGCCGGGGAGCTGTTTTTT. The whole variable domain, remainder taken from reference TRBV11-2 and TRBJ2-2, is EAGVAQSPRYKIIEKRQSVAFWCNPISGHATLYWYQQILGQGPKLLIQFQNNGVVDDSQLPKDRFSAERLKGVDSTLKIQPAKLEDSAVYLCASRLLSAGELFFGEGSRLTVL.

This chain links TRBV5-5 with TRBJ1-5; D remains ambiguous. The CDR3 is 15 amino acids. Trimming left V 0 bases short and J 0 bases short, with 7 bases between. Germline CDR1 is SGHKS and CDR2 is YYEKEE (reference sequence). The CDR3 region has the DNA TGTGCCAGCAGCTTGGTCCCAGATAGCAATCAGCCCCAGCATTTT. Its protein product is CASSLVPDSNQPQHF.

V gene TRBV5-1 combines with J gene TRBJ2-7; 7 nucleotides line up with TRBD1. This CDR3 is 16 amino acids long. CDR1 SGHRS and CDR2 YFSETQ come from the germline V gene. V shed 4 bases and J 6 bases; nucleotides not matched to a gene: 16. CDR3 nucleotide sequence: TGCGCCAGCAGCCGCCCCCGACAGGGATTGCAGCTCGAGCAGTACTTC. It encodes CASSRPRQGLQLEQYF.

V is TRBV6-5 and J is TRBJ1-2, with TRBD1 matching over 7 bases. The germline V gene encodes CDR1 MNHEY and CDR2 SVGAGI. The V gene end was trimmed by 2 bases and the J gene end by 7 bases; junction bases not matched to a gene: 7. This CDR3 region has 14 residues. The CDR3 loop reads CASSYGQGGSGYTF. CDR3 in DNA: TGTGCCAGCAGTTACGGGCAGGGGGGTTCTGGCTACACCTTC.

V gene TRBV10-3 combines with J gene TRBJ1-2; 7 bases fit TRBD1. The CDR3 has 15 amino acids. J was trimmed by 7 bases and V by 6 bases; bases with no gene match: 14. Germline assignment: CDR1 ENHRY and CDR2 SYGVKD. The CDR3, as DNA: TGTGCCATCAGGGAGGACAGGTCAAATATATTTGGCTACACCTTC. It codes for CAIREDRSNIFGYTF.

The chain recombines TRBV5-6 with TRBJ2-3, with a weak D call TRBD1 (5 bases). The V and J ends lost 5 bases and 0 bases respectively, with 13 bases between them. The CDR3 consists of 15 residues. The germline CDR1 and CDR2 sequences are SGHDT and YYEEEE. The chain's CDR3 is CASSFDSASTDTQYF. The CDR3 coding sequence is TGTGCCAGCAGTTTCGACAGCGCGAGCACAGATACGCAGTATTTT.